A single sample gave rise to the 9 T cell receptor beta chains below, sequenced in a study of siplizumab effects on memory and regulatory T cells. Profiled with immunoSEQ multiplex PCR; TCRdb holds only in-frame clones, not every one. The table lists 40,000 to 45,000 clones, more than 80% of them singletons. The sample comprised naive CD4+ T cells sorted from blood. Receptors were obtained from a human donor in good health.

With respect to this clone: Other DNA sequences in the same sample also yield this CDR3. This chain uses TRBV7-2 with TRBJ2-5; D is undetermined. The CDR3 contains 11 residues. Trimming pared 5 bases from V and 1 base from J, leaving 2 bases between. The germline V gene encodes CDR1 SGHTA and CDR2 FQGNSA. The chain's CDR3 is CASSLQETQYF. CDR3 in DNA: TGTGCCAGCAGCCTCCAAGAGACCCAGTACTTC.

The genes are TRBV7-9 and TRBJ1-5, with D possibly matching TRBD1 (6 bases). There are 15 residues in the CDR3. In germline, CDR1 is SEHNR, CDR2 FQNEAQ (reference sequence). The ends were cut back, 5 bases at V and 6 bases at J, with 17 bases in the middle. As DNA, the CDR3 is TGTGCCAGCAGCCCCAGCAAGGGGGGCGGTCAGCCCCAGCATTTT. It encodes CASSPSKGGGQPQHF. The full variable domain, in which reference TRBV7-9 and TRBJ1-5 provide the parts outside the CDR3, is DTGVSQNPRHKITKRGQNVTFRCDPISEHNRLYWYRQTLGQGPEFLTYFQNEAQLEKSRLLSDRFSAERPKGSFSTLEIQRTEQGDSAMYLCASSPSKGGGQPQHFGDGTRLSIL.

This chain links TRBV9 with TRBJ2-1, with TRBD2 matching over 12 bases. Germline V gene data show CDR1 as SGDLS and CDR2 as YYNGEE. CDR3 length: 15 residues. The junction had 7 bases not matched to a gene; V was cut back by 0 bases and J by 12 bases. Written as DNA, the CDR3 is TGTGCCAGCAGCGTAGGACTAGCGGGAGAACGTGCGCAGTTCTTC. Amino acid sequence: CASSVGLAGERAQFF.

In DNA form, the CDR3 reads TGTGCCAGCAGCTCTTTAGCGGGAAGGGGCGGGGAGCTGTTTTTT. The encoded protein is CASSSLAGRGGELFF. The rearrangement links TRBV7-2 to TRBJ2-2; 8 bases are shared with TRBD2. Germline lookup yields CDR1 SGHTA and CDR2 FQGNSA. This CDR3 is 15 amino acids long. J lost 7 bases, V lost 4 bases, and 8 bases had no gene match.

CDR3 in amino acids: CASSVGGAYSYEQYF. DNA of the CDR3: TGTGCCAGCAGCGTAGGTGGGGCATACTCCTACGAGCAGTACTTC. The genes are TRBV9 and TRBJ2-7, with D perhaps TRBD1 (5 bases). This CDR3 has 15 residues. With 0 bases removed from V and 0 bases from J, the gap between germline ends came to 10 bases. Germline V gives CDR1 SGDLS, CDR2 YYNGEE.

This clone was seen once. V gene TRBV7-2 combines with J gene TRBJ1-3; no clear D gene. The CDR3 extends over 16 amino acids. Germline-derived CDR1 and CDR2 are SGHTA and FQGNSA. Trimming cost V 2 bases and J 4 bases, with 15 bases left between them. For the CDR3, the DNA is TGTGCCAGCAGCTTAACAATGCCCCGGGCAGGAAACACCATATATTTT. Protein: CASSLTMPRAGNTIYF.

This chain connects TRBV5-1 to TRBJ2-3; 7 bases are shared with TRBD2. This CDR3 has 14 amino acids. V lost 6 bases, J lost 2 bases, and 6 bases stayed unmatched. Germline V lookup: CDR1 SGHRS, CDR2 YFSETQ. CDR3 bases: TGCGCCAGCACGCGCGGGGGATCCACAGATACGCAGTATTTT. This encodes CASTRGGSTDTQYF.

The chain employs TRBV6-5 and TRBJ2-7; 11 bases are shared with TRBD2. V shed 8 bases, J shed 3 bases, and the junction held 6 bases outside the gene matches. The germline V gene has CDR1 MNHEY and CDR2 SVGAGI. The CDR3 loop spans 14 amino acids. The CDR3 region is CASRASGGLYEQYF. CDR3 in DNA: TGTGCCAGCCGAGCTAGCGGGGGGCTCTACGAGCAGTACTTC.

The J gene is TRBJ1-2, the V gene TRBV5-6, with D perhaps matching TRBD1 (5 bases). The CDR3 spans 14 residues. Trimming left V 3 bases short and J 4 bases short, with 13 bases between. Germline-derived CDR1 and CDR2 are SGHDT and YYEEEE. The CDR3 loop reads CASSSGREPYGYTF. DNA of the CDR3: TGTGCCAGCAGCTCTGGCAGGGAACCCTATGGCTACACCTTC.